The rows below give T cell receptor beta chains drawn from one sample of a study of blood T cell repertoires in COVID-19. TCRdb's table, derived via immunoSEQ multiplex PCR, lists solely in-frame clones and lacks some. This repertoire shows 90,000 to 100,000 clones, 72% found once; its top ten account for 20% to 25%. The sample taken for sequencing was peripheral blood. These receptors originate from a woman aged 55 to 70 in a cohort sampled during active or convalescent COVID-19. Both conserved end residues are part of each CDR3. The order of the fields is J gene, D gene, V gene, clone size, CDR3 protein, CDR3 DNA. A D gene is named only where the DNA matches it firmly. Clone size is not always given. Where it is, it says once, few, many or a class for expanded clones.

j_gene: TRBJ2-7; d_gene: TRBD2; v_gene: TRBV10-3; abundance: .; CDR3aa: CAISLAAGPFNEQYF; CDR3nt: TGTGCCATCAGCCTAGCAGCGGGGCCGTTCAACGAGCAGTACTTC
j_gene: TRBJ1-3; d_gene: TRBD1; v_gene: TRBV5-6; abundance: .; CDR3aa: CASSSGTGLLGTIYF; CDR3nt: TGTGCCAGCAGCTCTGGGACAGGTCTGTTAGGCACCATATATTTT
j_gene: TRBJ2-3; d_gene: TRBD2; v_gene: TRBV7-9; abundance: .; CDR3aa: CASSLALAGGPLYTQYF; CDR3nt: TGTGCCAGCAGCTTAGCGCTAGCGGGGGGGCCCTTATATACGCAGTATTTT
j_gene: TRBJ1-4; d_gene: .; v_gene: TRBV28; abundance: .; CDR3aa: CATVRSTNEKLFF; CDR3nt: TGTGCCACGGTCCGAAGTACTAATGAAAAACTGTTTTTT
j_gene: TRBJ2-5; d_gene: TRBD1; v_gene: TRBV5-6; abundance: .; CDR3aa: CASSLEGGRWETQYF; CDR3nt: TGTGCCAGCAGCTTGGAAGGGGGCCGCTGGGAGACCCAGTACTTC
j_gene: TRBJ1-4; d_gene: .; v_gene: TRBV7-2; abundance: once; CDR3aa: CASSLVRGSNEKLFF; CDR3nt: TGTGCCAGCAGCTTAGTTAGGGGCTCTAATGAAAAACTGTTTTTT
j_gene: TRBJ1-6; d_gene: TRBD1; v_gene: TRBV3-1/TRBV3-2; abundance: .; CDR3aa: CASSQVHRGDSPLHF; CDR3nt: TGTGCCAGCAGCCAAGTACACAGGGGAGATTCACCCCTCCACTTT
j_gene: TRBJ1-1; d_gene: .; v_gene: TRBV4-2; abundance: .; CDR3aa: CASSQSTVGGMNTEAFF; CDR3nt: TGTGCCAGCAGCCAATCAACCGTGGGGGGGATGAACACTGAAGCTTTCTTT
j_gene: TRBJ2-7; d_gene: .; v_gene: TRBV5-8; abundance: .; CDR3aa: CASSLGLTWGYEQYF; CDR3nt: TGTGCCAGCAGCTTGGGACTAACCTGGGGCTACGAGCAGTACTTC
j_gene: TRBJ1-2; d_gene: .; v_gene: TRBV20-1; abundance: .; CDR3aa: CSASITNYGYTF; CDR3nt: TGCAGTGCTAGTATAACTAACTATGGCTACACCTTC
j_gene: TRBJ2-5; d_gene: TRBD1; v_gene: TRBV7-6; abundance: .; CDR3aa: CASSLVVTGGGETQYF; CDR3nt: TGTGCCAGCAGCTTAGTCGTCACAGGGGGAGGCGAGACCCAGTACTTC
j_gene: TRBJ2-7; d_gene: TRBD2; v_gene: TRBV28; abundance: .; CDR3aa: CASRKAGAYEQYF; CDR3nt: TGTGCCAGCCGTAAAGCGGGGGCCTACGAGCAGTACTTC
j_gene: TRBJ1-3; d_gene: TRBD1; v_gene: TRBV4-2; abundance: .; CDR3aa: CASSKRQGASGNTIYF; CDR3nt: TGTGCCAGCAGCAAACGACAGGGGGCCTCTGGAAACACCATATATTTT
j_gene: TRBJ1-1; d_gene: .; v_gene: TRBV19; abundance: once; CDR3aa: CASSPGTYNTEAFF; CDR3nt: TGTGCCAGTAGCCCCGGGACATACAACACTGAAGCTTTCTTT
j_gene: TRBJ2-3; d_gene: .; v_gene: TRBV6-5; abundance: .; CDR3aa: CASRRTLNTDTQYF; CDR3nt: TGTGCCAGCAGGAGAACCCTAAACACAGATACGCAGTATTTT
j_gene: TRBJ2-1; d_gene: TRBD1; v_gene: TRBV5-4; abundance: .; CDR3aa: CASSPTWTGLNEQFF; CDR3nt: TGTGCCAGCAGCCCTACTTGGACAGGTCTCAATGAGCAGTTCTTC
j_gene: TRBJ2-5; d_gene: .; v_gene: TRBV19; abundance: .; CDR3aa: CASSWGRGETQYF; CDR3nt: TGTGCCAGTAGTTGGGGCAGGGGAGAGACCCAGTACTTC
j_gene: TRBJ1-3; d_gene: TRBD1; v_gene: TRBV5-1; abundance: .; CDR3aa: CASSYRGGSGNTIYF; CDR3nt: TGCGCCAGCAGCTACAGGGGAGGCTCTGGAAACACCATATATTTT
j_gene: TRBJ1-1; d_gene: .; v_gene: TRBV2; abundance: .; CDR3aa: CASKPRWGGGEAFF; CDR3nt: TGTGCCAGCAAGCCCCGCTGGGGAGGCGGTGAAGCTTTCTTT
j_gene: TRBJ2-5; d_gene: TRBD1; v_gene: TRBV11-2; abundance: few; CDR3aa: CASSLGDRDQETQYF; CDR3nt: TGTGCCAGCAGCTTAGGGGACAGGGATCAAGAGACCCAGTACTTC
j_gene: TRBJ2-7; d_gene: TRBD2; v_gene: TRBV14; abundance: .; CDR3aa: CASSQRGGAGGRYEQYF; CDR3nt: TGTGCCAGCAGCCAACGGGGGGGGGCAGGCGGCCGGTACGAGCAGTACTTC
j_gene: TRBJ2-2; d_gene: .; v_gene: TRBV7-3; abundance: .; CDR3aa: CASSLISPNTGELFF; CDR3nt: TGTGCCAGCAGCTTAATCTCTCCGAACACCGGGGAGCTGTTTTTT
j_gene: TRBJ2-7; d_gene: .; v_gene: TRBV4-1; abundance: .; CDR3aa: CASSQVAHMYSSYEQYF; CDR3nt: TGCGCCAGCAGCCAAGTCGCTCATATGTATAGCTCCTACGAGCAGTACTTC
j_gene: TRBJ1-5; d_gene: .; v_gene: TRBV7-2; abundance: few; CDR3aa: CASSLVGQGLYSNQPQHF; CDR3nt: TGTGCCAGCAGCTTAGTCGGTCAGGGACTCTATAGCAATCAGCCCCAGCATTTT
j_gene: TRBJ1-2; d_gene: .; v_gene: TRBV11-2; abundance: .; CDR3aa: CASSFAGASYGYTF; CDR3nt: TGTGCCAGCAGCTTTGCGGGGGCGAGCTATGGCTACACCTTC
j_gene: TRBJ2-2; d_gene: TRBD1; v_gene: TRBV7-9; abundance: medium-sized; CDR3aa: CASSPTDRGRTGELFF; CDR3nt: TGTGCCAGCAGCCCGACCGACAGGGGGAGAACCGGGGAGCTGTTTTTT
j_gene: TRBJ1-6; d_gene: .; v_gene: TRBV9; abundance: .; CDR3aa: CASSPSPSSYNSPLHF; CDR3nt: TGTGCCAGCAGCCCCTCTCCGAGCTCCTATAATTCACCCCTCCACTTT
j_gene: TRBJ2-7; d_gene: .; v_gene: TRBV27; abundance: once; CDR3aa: CASSLAQGYSYEQYF; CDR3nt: TGTGCCAGCAGTTTGGCACAGGGTTACTCCTACGAGCAGTACTTC
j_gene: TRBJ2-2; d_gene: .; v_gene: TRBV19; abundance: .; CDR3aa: CASSVQSGVTGELFF; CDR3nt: TGTGCCAGTAGCGTCCAGTCGGGGGTCACCGGGGAGCTGTTTTTT
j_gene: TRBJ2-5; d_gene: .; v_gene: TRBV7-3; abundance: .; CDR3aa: CASSSKPGETQYF; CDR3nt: TGTGCCAGCAGCTCAAAACCAGGAGAGACCCAGTACTTC
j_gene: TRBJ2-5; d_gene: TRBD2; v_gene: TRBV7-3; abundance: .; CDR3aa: CASGAGGRKTQYF; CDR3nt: TGTGCCAGCGGAGCGGGGGGGAGGAAGACCCAGTACTTC
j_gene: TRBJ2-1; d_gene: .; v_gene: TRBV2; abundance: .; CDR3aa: CASSERPRGDEQFF; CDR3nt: TGTGCCAGCAGTGAAAGGCCCAGGGGCGATGAGCAGTTCTTC
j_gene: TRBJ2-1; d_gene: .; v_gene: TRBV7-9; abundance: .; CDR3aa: CASSLAGSSYNEQFF; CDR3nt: TGTGCCAGCAGCTTAGCGGGGAGCTCCTACAATGAGCAGTTCTTC
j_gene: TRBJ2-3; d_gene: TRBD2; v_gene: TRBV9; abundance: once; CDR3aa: CASSAGGGAFRTDTQYF; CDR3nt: TGTGCCAGCAGCGCCGGCGGGGGGGCCTTTAGGACAGATACGCAGTATTTT
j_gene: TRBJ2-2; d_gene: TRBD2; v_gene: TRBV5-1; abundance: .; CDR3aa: CASSLVAGANTGELFF; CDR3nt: TGCGCCAGCAGCTTGGTCGCGGGGGCGAACACCGGGGAGCTGTTTTTT
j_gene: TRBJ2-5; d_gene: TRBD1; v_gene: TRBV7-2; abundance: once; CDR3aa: CASSIYGTAYQETQYF; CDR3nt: TGTGCCAGCAGCATTTACGGGACAGCGTACCAAGAGACCCAGTACTTC
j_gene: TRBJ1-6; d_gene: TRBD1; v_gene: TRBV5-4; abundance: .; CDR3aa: CASSWDRVNSPLHF; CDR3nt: TGTGCCAGCAGCTGGGACAGGGTTAATTCACCCCTCCACTTT
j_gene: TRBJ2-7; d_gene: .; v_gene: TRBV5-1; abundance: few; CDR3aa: CASSFGEYEQYF; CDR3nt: TGCGCCAGCAGCTTCGGAGAGTACGAGCAGTACTTC
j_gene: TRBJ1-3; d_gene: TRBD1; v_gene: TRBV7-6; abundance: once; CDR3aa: CASSSGQDSGNTIYF; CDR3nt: TGTGCCAGCAGCTCGGGACAGGACTCTGGAAACACCATATATTTT
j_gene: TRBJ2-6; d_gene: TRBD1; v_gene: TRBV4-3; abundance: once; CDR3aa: CASSPSSLTGTGFSGANVLTF; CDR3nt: TGCGCCAGCAGCCCGTCATCCTTGACCGGGACAGGGTTCTCTGGGGCCAACGTCCTGACTTTC
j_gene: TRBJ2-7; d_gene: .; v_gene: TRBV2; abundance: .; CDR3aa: CASRPDRTYEQYF; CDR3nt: TGTGCCAGCAGACCCGACAGGACCTACGAGCAGTACTTC
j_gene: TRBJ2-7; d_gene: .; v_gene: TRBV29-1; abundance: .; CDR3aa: CSVEGRVAYEQYF; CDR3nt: TGCAGCGTTGAAGGGAGGGTAGCCTACGAGCAGTACTTC
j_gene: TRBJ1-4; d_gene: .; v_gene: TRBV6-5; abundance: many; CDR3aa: CASSFGQFNEKLFF; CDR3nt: TGTGCCAGCAGTTTTGGGCAGTTTAATGAAAAACTGTTTTTT
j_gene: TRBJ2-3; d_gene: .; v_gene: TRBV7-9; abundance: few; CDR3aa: CASNLLRGLNSDTQYF; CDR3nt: TGTGCCAGCAACCTCCTCCGGGGGTTGAATAGTGATACGCAGTATTTT
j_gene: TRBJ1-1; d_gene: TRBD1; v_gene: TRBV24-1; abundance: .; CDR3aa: CATSDQGGVRGSFF; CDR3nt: TGTGCCACCAGTGACCAGGGGGGTGTCAGGGGTTCTTTCTTT
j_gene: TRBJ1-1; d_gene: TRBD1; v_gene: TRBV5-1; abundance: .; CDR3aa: CASSLSRQGGNTEAFF; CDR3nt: TGCGCCAGCAGCCTATCCCGACAGGGAGGGAACACTGAAGCTTTCTTT
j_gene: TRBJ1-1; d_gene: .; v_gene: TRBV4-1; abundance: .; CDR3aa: CASSQHRNTEAFF; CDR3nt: TGCGCCAGCAGCCAACATAGGAACACTGAAGCTTTCTTT